This passage covers 23 T cell receptor beta chains from one sample sequenced in a study of CD8+CD57+ T cells in acquired aplastic anemia. Profiling that covered TCR beta VDJ and CDR3 relied on genomic DNA as its template. TCRdb processed the reads anew with MiXCR; each CDR3 protein has one entry. The sample holds approximately 190,000 distinct CDR3 sequences, around 47% seen once. Those patients picked for sequencing had displayed CD8+CD57+ cell expansion on flow cytometry. Sequenced material: sorted CD4+, CD8+, or CD8+CD57+ T cells (not recorded which) from PBMCs. These receptors came from a human donor with aplastic anemia.

This clonotype was seen only a few times. This may stem from a read error, because a much larger clone lies one nucleotide away. The CDR3, as DNA: TGTGCCAGCAGCCCCCCAGCCTACGAGCAGTACTTC. It translates to CASSPPAYEQYF. The chain joins TRBV12-3 or TRBV12-4 to TRBJ2-7; D uncertain. Trimming removed 6 bases at V and 2 bases at J, with 8 bases between. This CDR3 has 12 residues.

This clonotype was recorded at least ten times. This chain links TRBV10-2 with TRBJ1-1; D might be TRBD1 (6 bases). The germline gives CDR1 WSHSY, CDR2 SAAADI. V was pared by 3 bases and J by 3 bases, with 8 bases between. The CDR3 is 13 amino acids. CDR3 sequence reads: CASSEQGYTEAFF. The CDR3 DNA reads TGCGCCAGCAGTGAACAGGGCTACACTGAAGCTTTCTTT.

This clonotype was recorded at least ten times. The chain recombines TRBV5-5 with TRBJ2-7, with D hard to call. V was trimmed by 4 bases and J by 6 bases, leaving 8 bases between them. This CDR3 spans 11 amino acids. From germline, CDR1 is SGHKS and CDR2 YYEKEE (reference sequence). DNA for the CDR3: TGTGCCAGCAGCACCCCCCTCGAGCAGTACTTC. Residues: CASSTPLEQYF.

The chain combines TRBV5-6 with TRBJ1-1; TRBD1 aligns across 8 bases. Germline CDR1 reads SGHDT; CDR2 reads YYEEEE. The CDR3 is 14 residues long. V dropped 4 bases and J dropped 1; count of bases not matched to a gene: 3. CDR3 in amino acids: CASSITGGNTEAFF. DNA for the CDR3: TGTGCCAGCAGCATTACAGGGGGGAACACTGAAGCTTTCTTT.

This clonotype was observed at least ten times. The chain combines TRBV2 with TRBJ2-1; D ambiguous. Germline V gives CDR1 SNHLY, CDR2 FYNNEI. V was shortened by 4 bases and J by 6 bases, with 13 bases between the two germline ends. The CDR3 totals 14 residues. The chain's CDR3 is CASSAPLTLNEQFF. The CDR3 DNA reads as TGTGCCAGCAGTGCACCCCTTACCCTCAATGAGCAGTTCTTC.

A few counts support this clonotype. CDR3 sequence reads: CASSLAGGRGTLHF. In DNA, the CDR3 is TGTGCCAGCAGCTTAGCCGGAGGCCGGGGGACCCTCCACTTT. This chain joins TRBV7-6 and TRBJ1-6; tentative D call: TRBD1 (5 bases). The CDR3 runs 14 residues. V was trimmed by 0 bases and J by 14 bases, leaving 14 bases between them. Germline V gene lookup returns CDR1 SGHVS and CDR2 FNYEAQ.

This clonotype was counted at least ten times. V and J are TRBV25-1 and TRBJ1-2; D remains unclear. V dropped 5 bases and J dropped 6 bases, with 13 bases sitting between them. The CDR3 contains 13 residues. CDR1 is MGHDK and CDR2 is SYGVNS in the germline V gene. In DNA form, the CDR3 reads TGTGCCAGCAGTTCCGACCAGGTGGATGGCTACACCTTC. Amino acids: CASSSDQVDGYTF.

CDR3 bases: TGCGCCAGCAGCTCCACAGGGGGCTCTGGCTACACCTTC. Protein sequence: CASSSTGGSGYTF. The chain combines TRBV5-1 with TRBJ1-2; 9 nucleotides match TRBD1. CDR3 length: 13 residues. The ends lost 3 bases at V and 7 bases at J; junction bases unmatched: 4. The germline CDR1 and CDR2 sequences are SGHRS and YFSETQ.

This clonotype was seen ten or more times. This chain joins TRBV7-2 and TRBJ2-7, with 8 positions matching TRBD2. The CDR3 sequence is 19 residues long. The germline V gene encodes CDR1 SGHTA and CDR2 FQGNSA. With 1 base clipped from V and 1 base from J, the junction kept 15 bases outside the gene matches. In DNA, the CDR3 is TGTGCCAGCAGCTTAGTACCCGGGCGGGAGGTAGGAGTTTCCTACGAGCAGTACTTC. Protein: CASSLVPGREVGVSYEQYF.

This clonotype has more than one count but fewer than ten. The J gene is TRBJ1-6, the V gene TRBV7-4; no clear D gene. V was trimmed by 5 bases and J by 10 bases, leaving 6 bases between them. The CDR3 runs 11 residues. The germline gives CDR1 SGHVT, CDR2 SQSDAQ. The CDR3 nucleotides are TGTGCCAGCAGCCGACGGTCACCCCTCCACTTT. It is translated as CASSRRSPLHF.

This clonotype was observed at least ten times. The rearrangement joins TRBV6-1 to TRBJ2-2; 7 bases align to TRBD2. CDR3 length: 15 residues. J lost 5 bases, V lost 5 bases, and 8 bases had no gene match. Germline-derived CDR1 and CDR2 are MNHNS and SASEGT. Here the CDR3 DNA reads TGTGCCAGCAGTCCCGAGGGAGGGCGGACCGGGGAGCTGTTTTTT. Its protein is CASSPEGGRTGELFF.

This clonotype was counted once. This chain connects TRBV5-1 to TRBJ2-1; 9 nucleotides align to TRBD2. This CDR3 spans 17 amino acids. Trimming removed 4 bases from V and 4 bases from J; junction bases left unmatched: 12. Germline V gene data show CDR1 as SGHRS and CDR2 as YFSETQ. The CDR3 spells CASSHGSLLAGYNEQFF. CDR3 nucleotide sequence: TGCGCCAGCAGCCATGGTAGTCTTCTAGCGGGGTACAATGAGCAGTTCTTC.

The J gene is TRBJ1-2, the V gene TRBV24-1; the D is unclear. Per the germline V gene, CDR1 is KGHDR and CDR2 is SFDVKD. The CDR3 sequence is 15 residues long. V lost 2 bases and J lost 5, with 14 bases in between. CDR3 residues: CATSDYRDPVYGYTF. CDR3 nucleotides: TGTGCCACCAGTGATTACCGCGATCCCGTGTATGGCTACACCTTC.

The chain uses TRBV24-1 and TRBJ1-2, with 8 bases matching TRBD1. The germline CDR1 and CDR2 sequences are KGHDR and SFDVKD. The CDR3 runs 14 residues. Unmatched junction bases numbered 7, after V lost 3 bases and J lost 8 bases. CDR3 in amino acids: CATSDPTGAGGYTF. The CDR3 nucleotides read TGTGCCACCAGTGATCCGACAGGGGCGGGAGGCTACACCTTC.

The gene calls are TRBV20-1 and TRBJ1-2, with a possible D match to TRBD1 (5 bases). Germline loops: CDR1 DFQATT, CDR2 SNEGSKA (reference sequence). This CDR3 is built from 12 residues. V shed 3 bases and J shed 6 bases, with 11 bases lying between them. CDR3 nucleotides: TGCAGTGCTAGTGAAGGGGACCATGGCTACACCTTC. Residues: CSASEGDHGYTF.

V usage is TRBV7-2 and J usage is TRBJ1-2; TRBD1 is a possible D gene (5 bases). Trimming removed 5 bases from V and 0 bases from J, with 13 bases in between. CDR3 length: 15 amino acids. The germline gives CDR1 SGHTA, CDR2 FQGNSA. CDR3 residues: CASSTRGLTNYGYTF. DNA of the CDR3: TGTGCCAGCAGCACACGGGGACTGACTAACTATGGCTACACCTTC.

V is TRBV12-3 or TRBV12-4 and J is TRBJ1-1; tentative D call: TRBD1 (5 bases). Between the trimmed V and J ends, which lost 6 bases and 3 bases, there was a span of 20 bases. This CDR3 contains 16 residues. CDR3 DNA sequence: TGTGCCAGCAGCCGGGACCTTGGCCTTGTGGACACTGAAGCTTTCTTT. This translates into CASSRDLGLVDTEAFF.

The chain employs TRBV10-1 and TRBJ2-7, with D possibly TRBD1 on 6 matching bases. Germline V gene lookup returns CDR1 WNHNN and CDR2 SYGVQD (reference sequence). This CDR3 spans 14 amino acids. Trimming pared 5 bases from V and 2 bases from J, leaving 13 bases between. The CDR3 spells CASSPGQLPYEQYF. CDR3 DNA sequence: TGCGCCAGCAGTCCGGGACAACTGCCCTACGAGCAGTACTTC.

The chain has TRBV2 and TRBJ1-3; D not certain. The CDR3 extends over 13 amino acids. The germline gives CDR1 SNHLY, CDR2 FYNNEI. Trimming pared 3 bases from V and 5 bases from J, leaving 8 bases between. The CDR3 here is CASSERDRNTIYF. The CDR3, as DNA: TGTGCCAGCAGTGAGAGAGATAGAAACACCATATATTTT.

The chain couples TRBV11-2 to TRBJ2-3; D not certain. Trimming removed 5 bases at V and 2 bases at J, with 11 bases between. The CDR3 extends over 14 amino acids. Germline loops: CDR1 SGHAT, CDR2 FQNNGV. The CDR3 region has the DNA TGTGCCAGCAGCCCACCCGCCCACACAGATACGCAGTATTTT. It translates to CASSPPAHTDTQYF.

The CDR3 DNA reads as TGTGCCACCAAGGCGGGGGGCATCGACAATGAGCAGTTCTTC. This sequence encodes CATKAGGIDNEQFF. The chain combines TRBV15 with TRBJ2-1; 8 positions match TRBD2. The CDR3 extends over 14 amino acids. Germline CDR1 is LNHNV and CDR2 is YYDKDF (reference sequence). Losses at the gene ends were 7 bases for V and 5 bases for J; bases not matched to a gene: 7. The variable domain in full, with the rest retrieved from reference TRBV15 and TRBJ2-1, is DAMVIQNPRYQVTQFGKPVTLSCSQTLNHNVMYWYQQKSSQAPKLLFHYYDKDFNNEADTPDNFQSRRPNTSFCFLDIRSPGLGDTAMYLCATKAGGIDNEQFFGPGTRLTVL.

This clonotype was observed a handful of times. CDR3 bases: TGTGCCAGTACGTACGGGGCCGGCTACACCTTC. This translates into CASTYGAGYTF. This chain joins TRBV19 and TRBJ1-2; possible D gene TRBD1, 5 bases. The CDR3 contains 11 residues. Germline V gives CDR1 LNHDA, CDR2 SQIVND (reference sequence). The germline V and J ends were trimmed by 7 bases and 8 bases, with 11 bases remaining between them.

There are a few counts of this clonotype. V usage is TRBV24-1 and J usage is TRBJ2-7; D perhaps matches TRBD2 (6 bases). The V gene's germline CDR1 is KGHDR and CDR2 SFDVKD. V was trimmed by 9 bases and J by 6 bases, leaving 11 bases between them. The CDR3 runs 11 residues. In DNA form, the CDR3 reads TGTGCCACCTCCTGGCGGGGCGAGCAGTACTTC. As protein: CATSWRGEQYF.